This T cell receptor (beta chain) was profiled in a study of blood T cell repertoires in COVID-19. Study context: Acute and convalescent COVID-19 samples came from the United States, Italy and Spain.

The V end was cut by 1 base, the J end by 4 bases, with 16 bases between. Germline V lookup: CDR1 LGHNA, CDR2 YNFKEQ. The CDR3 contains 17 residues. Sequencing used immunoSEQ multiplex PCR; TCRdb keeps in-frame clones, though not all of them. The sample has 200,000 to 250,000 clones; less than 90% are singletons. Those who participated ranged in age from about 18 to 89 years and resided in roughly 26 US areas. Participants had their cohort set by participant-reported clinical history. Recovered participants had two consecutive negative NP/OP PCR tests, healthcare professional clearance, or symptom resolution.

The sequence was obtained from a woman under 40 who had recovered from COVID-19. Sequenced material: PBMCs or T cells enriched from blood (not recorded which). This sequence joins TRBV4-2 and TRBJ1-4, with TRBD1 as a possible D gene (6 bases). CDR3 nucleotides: TGTGCCAGCAGCCAAGTCGGTGGGAGGGGGAATAATGAAAAACTGTTTTTT. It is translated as CASSQVGGRGNNEKLFF.